Following are 16 T cell receptor beta chains from one sample sequenced in a study of CD8+CD57+ T cells in acquired aplastic anemia. Sequencing involved patients with CD8+CD57+ cell expansion previously shown by flow cytometry. Genomic DNA was employed as the template in profiling TCR beta VDJ and CDR3. TCRdb processed the reads anew with MiXCR; each CDR3 protein has one entry. The sample yields 400,000 to 600,000 distinct CDR3 sequences, around 32% seen once. The sequenced material came from sorted CD4+, CD8+, or CD8+CD57+ T cells (not recorded which) from PBMCs. The receptors shown here come from a human donor with aplastic anemia.

This clonotype has only a few counts. The chain recombines TRBV28 with TRBJ1-2; 7 bases are a match to TRBD1. CDR3 size: 14 residues. CDR1 is MDHEN, CDR2 SYDVKM, per germline. After removal of 4 bases from V and 5 bases from J, the junction contained 7 bases not matched to a gene. The CDR3 sequence is CASSSDRRAYGYTF. CDR3 nucleotides: TGTGCCAGCAGTTCGGACAGGAGAGCGTATGGCTACACCTTC.

The table lists this clonotype with a few counts. The chain carries TRBV19 and TRBJ1-2; 7 nucleotides match TRBD1. V was pared by 11 bases and J by 8 bases, with 11 bases of the junction left unmatched. Germline lookup yields CDR1 LNHDA and CDR2 SQIVND (reference sequence). CDR3 length: 12 amino acids. CDR3 loop: CAGRDRRAGYTF. In nucleotides, the CDR3 is TGTGCCGGTCGGGACAGACGTGCGGGCTACACCTTC.

In its sample, this clonotype was seen a few times. V is TRBV30 and J is TRBJ1-3, with D unresolved. The CDR3 runs 13 residues. The ends were cut back, 7 bases at V and 5 bases at J, with 15 bases in the middle. From germline, CDR1 is GTSNPN and CDR2 SVGIG (reference sequence). In DNA, the CDR3 is TGTGCCTACTTAGGGCACGGCAGAAACACCATATATTTT. Its protein is CAYLGHGRNTIYF.

In this sample, this clonotype turned up many times. The chain is built from TRBV20-1 and TRBJ2-7; 8 positions match TRBD2. The V gene's germline CDR1 is DFQATT and CDR2 SNEGSKA (reference sequence). The trim removed 6 bases at V and 5 bases at J, leaving 12 bases unmatched. The CDR3 covers 14 residues. CDR3 in amino acids: CSAERPGGPDEQYF. In DNA form, the CDR3 reads TGCAGTGCAGAGAGACCGGGAGGGCCGGACGAGCAGTACTTC.

As concerns this clonotype: A much larger clonotype is one base distant, so this may be a read error. The chain couples TRBV7-9 to TRBJ1-1, with D maybe TRBD1 (5 bases). The CDR3 is 12 amino acids. From germline, CDR1 is SEHNR and CDR2 FQNEAQ (reference sequence). V lost 8 bases to trimming and J lost 7 bases, with 14 bases between them. The CDR3 loop reads CASGTGTFEAFF. CDR3 nucleotides: TGTGCCAGCGGCACCGGGACTTTTGAAGCTTTCTTT.

This clonotype has ten or more counts. This chain uses TRBV24-1 with TRBJ2-7, with 7 bases matching TRBD1. The CDR3 covers 14 residues. Germline assignment: CDR1 KGHDR and CDR2 SFDVKD. V shed 6 bases, J shed 6 bases, and the junction held 10 bases outside the gene matches. The CDR3 protein is CATSKGGAESEQYF. CDR3 bases: TGTGCCACCAGTAAAGGGGGCGCAGAGTCCGAGCAGTACTTC.

This chain connects TRBV12-5 to TRBJ1-2; D not certain. The ends were cut back, 2 bases at V and 6 bases at J, with 13 bases in the middle. The CDR3 spans 14 residues. Germline CDR1 is LGHNT and CDR2 is FRNRAP. The CDR3 sequence is CASGLRLSTDGYTF. CDR3 bases: TGTGCTAGTGGTTTGAGGTTGTCTACGGATGGCTACACCTTC.

This clonotype has a handful of counts. The chain combines TRBV5-4 with TRBJ1-1, with TRBD1 identical over 7 bases. CDR3 length: 20 amino acids. V dropped 1 base and J dropped 1; count of bases not matched to a gene: 19. In germline, CDR1 is SGHNT, CDR2 YYREEE (reference sequence). The CDR3 DNA is TGTGCCAGCAGCTTGCCCGTCGGACAGGCCGGCATGTATAGGAACACTGAAGCTTTCTTT. Protein: CASSLPVGQAGMYRNTEAFF.

Worth noting for this clonotype: Germline is not matched at one junction end, which may reflect a read error. V and J are TRBV10-3 and TRBJ2-3; TRBD2 aligns across 8 bases. The CDR3 has 15 amino acids. Looked up from germline, CDR1 is ENHRY and CDR2 is SYGVKD. CDR3 region: CASSGAPRGVDTQYF. The CDR3 nucleotides are TGTGCCAGCAGTGGCGCCCCGCGGGGGGTAGATACGCAGTATTTT.

This clonotype showed up many times. The V call is TRBV15, the J call TRBJ2-5; D is unresolved. In germline, CDR1 is LNHNV, CDR2 YYDKDF (reference sequence). The V and J ends lost 1 base and 0 bases respectively, with 6 bases between them. CDR3 size: 14 residues. The DNA for the CDR3 is TGTGCCACCAGCAGAGGGAACAACCAAGAGACCCAGTACTTC. This translates into CATSRGNNQETQYF.

A few counts support this clonotype. The chain has TRBV25-1 and TRBJ2-7; 7 bases map to TRBD1. Germline loops: CDR1 MGHDK, CDR2 SYGVNS. The CDR3 runs to 14 residues. V lost 8 bases and J lost 7; bases outside the gene matches: 14. DNA for the CDR3: TGTGCCAGCTCACCACCGGGACAGAATCTGGAGCAGTACTTC. Translating gives CASSPPGQNLEQYF.

This clonotype was detected a few times. J is TRBJ1-2 and V is TRBV2, with D unresolved. This CDR3 is built from 14 residues. Germline CDR1 SNHLY, CDR2 FYNNEI. Trimming took 6 bases from V and 8 from J, leaving 19 bases between them. CDR3 residues: CASRLDPPAGGYTF. CDR3 nucleotides: TGTGCCAGCAGGCTGGACCCGCCAGCAGGCGGCTACACCTTC. The variable domain in full, completed from reference TRBV2 and TRBJ1-2, reads EPEVTQTPSHQVTQMGQEVILRCVPISNHLYFYWYRQILGQKVEFLVSFYNNEISEKSEIFDDQFSVERPDGSNFTLKIRSTKLEDSAMYFCASRLDPPAGGYTFGSGTRLTVV.

On this clonotype: Since a much larger clone is just one base distant, this may be a read error. This sequence joins TRBV20-1 and TRBJ2-7; D might be TRBD1 or TRBD2, each matching 5 bases. Trimming stripped 6 bases from V and 6 bases from J, with 18 bases between. Germline V gene data show CDR1 as DFQATT and CDR2 as SNEGSKA (reference sequence). CDR3 length equals 13 residues. CDR3 in amino acids: CSAFGSGRSEQYF. The CDR3 DNA follows: TGCAGTGCCTTCGGGTCGGGGCGGAGCGAGCAGTACTTC.

The rearrangement uses TRBV14 and TRBJ2-1; D gene unclear. Per germline, CDR1 SGHDN and CDR2 FVKESK. The CDR3 has 16 amino acids. V dropped 3 bases and J dropped 6 bases, with 18 bases sitting between them. Here the CDR3 DNA reads TGTGCCAGCAGCCAGGGTTTACAGACATTCCGCAATGAGCAGTTCTTC. This sequence encodes CASSQGLQTFRNEQFF.

The chain carries TRBV19 and TRBJ1-2; D is unclear. The CDR3 is made up of 14 amino acids. Trimming cost V 9 bases and J 2 bases, with 16 bases left between them. In germline, CDR1 is LNHDA, CDR2 SQIVND (reference sequence). The CDR3 DNA sequence: TGTGCCAGCTCACCAGACTCGGGAAACTATGGCTACACCTTC. The encoded protein is CASSPDSGNYGYTF.

A remark on this clonotype: A much larger clone lies one base from this, so it may be a read error. The rearrangement uses TRBV10-1 and TRBJ1-6, with D unclear. This CDR3 has 15 amino acids. Per germline, CDR1 WNHNN and CDR2 SYGVQD (reference sequence). Trimming took 3 bases from V and 3 from J, leaving 9 bases between them. CDR3 sequence: CASSDGRIYNSPLHF. The CDR3 DNA reads TGCGCCAGCAGTGACGGGAGGATCTATAATTCACCCCTCCACTTT.